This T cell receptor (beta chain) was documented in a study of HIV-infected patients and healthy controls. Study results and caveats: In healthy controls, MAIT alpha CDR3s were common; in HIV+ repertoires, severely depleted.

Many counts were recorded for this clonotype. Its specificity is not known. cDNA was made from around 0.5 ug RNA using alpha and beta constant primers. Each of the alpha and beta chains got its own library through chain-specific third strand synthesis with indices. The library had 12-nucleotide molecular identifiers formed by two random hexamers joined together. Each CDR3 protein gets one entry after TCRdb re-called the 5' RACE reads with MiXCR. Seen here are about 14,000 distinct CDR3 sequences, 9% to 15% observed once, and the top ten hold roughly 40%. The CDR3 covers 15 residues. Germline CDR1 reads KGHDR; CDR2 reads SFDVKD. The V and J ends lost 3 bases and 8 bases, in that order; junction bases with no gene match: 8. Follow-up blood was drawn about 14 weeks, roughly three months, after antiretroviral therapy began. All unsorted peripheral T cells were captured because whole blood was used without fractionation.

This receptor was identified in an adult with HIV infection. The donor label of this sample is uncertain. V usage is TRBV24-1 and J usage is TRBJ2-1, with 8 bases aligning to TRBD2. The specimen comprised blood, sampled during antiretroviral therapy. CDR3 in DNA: TGTGCCACCAGTGATACCAGCGGGGGTATTGATGAGCAGTTCTTC. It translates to CATSDTSGGIDEQFF.